These 21 T cell receptor beta chains came from one sample sequenced in a study of T cell repertoires in cytomegalovirus infection (dated by TCRdb to the late 2010s). These TCRs are of unknown antigen specificity. Sequencing was performed on an Illumina HiSeq 1500. The raw public reads went through TCRdb reprocessing: fastp at Q25, MiXCR clone calling, in-frame beta chains kept. For every CDR3 protein sequence, its rows merge into one entry that carries the most common genes and DNA. For this sample there are approximately 1,000,000 distinct CDR3 sequences; approximately 31% appear just once. Of the sample, 10% to 15% falls within the top ten clones. The label giving this sample's treatment or condition can be read as: in vitro stimulation with specific CMV peptide epitopes to enrich CMV-specific T cells. The input for sequencing was cultured CD8+ T cells from PBMCs, taken from culture after CMV antigen stimulation. These receptors all come from a human donor in good health (CMV status not recorded). Some clones in this sample may be carry-over from other donors' samples.

This chain links TRBV25-1 with TRBJ2-7; D is ambiguous. The CDR3 runs to 19 residues. V lost 0 bases and J lost 4, with 25 bases in between. The germline gives CDR1 MGHDK, CDR2 SYGVNS. The CDR3 here is CASSEYYTPASGMGYEQYF. The CDR3 nucleotides read TGTGCCAGCAGTGAATACTATACCCCGGCTTCGGGTATGGGGTACGAGCAGTACTTC.

This rearrangement joins TRBV11-2 to TRBJ2-5; the match to TRBD1 covers 9 bases. V lost 4 bases, J lost 5 bases, and 8 bases stayed unmatched. The length of the CDR3 is 15 residues. CDR1 and CDR2 from the germline V gene are SGHAT and FQNNGV. The DNA of the CDR3 is TGTGCCAGCAGCTCTACAGGGGGCTGGGTTGAGACCCAGTACTTC. It encodes CASSSTGGWVETQYF.

This clonotype was observed a handful of times. The chain joins TRBV27 to TRBJ2-7, with TRBD1 identical over 8 bases. J gave up 9 bases and V 7 bases, and 26 bases lay outside the gene matches. Germline loops: CDR1 MNHEY, CDR2 SMNVEV (reference sequence). There are 18 residues in the CDR3. The CDR3 nucleotides read TGTGCCAGCAAACCGGACAGGGCCCCCTCCCCTAGGCGGGACTGGCAGTACTTC. This gives the protein CASKPDRAPSPRRDWQYF.

This clonotype was seen a handful of times. The V gene is TRBV20-1, the J gene TRBJ1-3; TRBD1 agrees at 8 bases. The germline V gene has CDR1 DFQATT and CDR2 SNEGSKA (reference sequence). The CDR3 has 18 residues. V lost 5 bases, J lost 0 bases, and 15 bases stayed unmatched. CDR3 nucleotides: TGCAGTGCTGCATCGGACAGGGATTTTTACCACTCTGGAAACACCATATATTTT. The encoded protein is CSAASDRDFYHSGNTIYF.

The chain carries TRBV6-5 and TRBJ2-1; no firm D call. From germline, CDR1 is MNHEY and CDR2 SVGAGI. The CDR3 spans 15 residues. Trimming removed 1 base at V and 0 bases at J, with 7 bases between. DNA of the CDR3: TGTGCCAGCAGTTACTTTCCTAGCTCCTACAATGAGCAGTTCTTC. This sequence encodes CASSYFPSSYNEQFF.

This clonotype was found many times. This chain links TRBV12-3 or TRBV12-4 with TRBJ2-7; D is uncertain. V was trimmed by 6 bases and J by 5 bases, leaving 11 bases between them. The length of the CDR3 is 12 residues. CDR3 nucleotide sequence: TGTGCCAGCAGGATATATAACCACGAGCAGTACTTC. Its protein product is CASRIYNHEQYF.

In its sample, this clonotype was seen a few times. The genes are TRBV4-3 and TRBJ1-2; 9 positions agree with TRBD1. Per germline, CDR1 LGHNA and CDR2 YSLEER. Trimming took 4 bases from V and 8 from J; bases not matched to a gene: 5. CDR3 length: 13 amino acids. In DNA, the CDR3 is TGCGCCAGCAGCCGCGGACAGGGGATCGGCTACACCTTC. It yields the protein CASSRGQGIGYTF.

This clonotype showed up many times. The chain recombines TRBV7-6 with TRBJ2-7, with no clear D. The CDR3 runs 14 residues. V gave up 1 base and J gave up 0 bases, with 7 bases separating them. Germline V CDR1 and CDR2: SGHVS, FNYEAQ. CDR3 in DNA: TGTGCCAGCAGCTTAGGGGCAGACTCCTACGAGCAGTACTTC. It translates to CASSLGADSYEQYF.

The chain combines TRBV19 with TRBJ2-5, with D possibly matching TRBD2 (6 bases). Germline CDR1 LNHDA, CDR2 SQIVND (reference sequence). This CDR3 spans 14 amino acids. Deletions cut 5 bases from V and 3 bases from J, with 13 bases between. CDR3 region: CASSLREREETQYF. CDR3 nucleotides: TGTGCCAGTAGTTTGCGGGAAAGGGAAGAGACCCAGTACTTC.

This clonotype has at least ten counts. The rearrangement uses TRBV27 and TRBJ2-1; 7 nucleotides align to TRBD2. Trimming at V came to 3 bases and at J to 0 bases, leaving 5 bases not matched to a gene. Germline CDR1 and CDR2: MNHEY and SMNVEV (reference sequence). The CDR3 loop spans 16 amino acids. This CDR3 reads CASSLGGSSSYNEQFF. In nucleotides, the CDR3 is TGTGCCAGCAGTTTGGGGGGGTCAAGCTCCTACAATGAGCAGTTCTTC.

This clonotype was observed a few times. The chain uses TRBV7-2 and TRBJ1-1, with D possibly matching TRBD1 (5 bases). V was trimmed by 1 base and J by 0 bases, leaving 9 bases between them. The CDR3 spans 15 residues. Germline CDR1 and CDR2: SGHTA and FQGNSA. CDR3 DNA sequence: TGTGCCAGCAGCTTAGGTGGACATATGAACACTGAAGCTTTCTTT. This encodes CASSLGGHMNTEAFF.

The genes are TRBV7-8 and TRBJ2-1; 8 bases are shared with TRBD2. V trimming: 6 bases; J trimming: 10 bases; junction bases outside the gene matches: 14. Germline CDR1 is SGHVS and CDR2 is FQNEAQ. The CDR3 runs to 15 residues. The CDR3 sequence: CASRIGGSGGTEQFF. The CDR3 region has the DNA TGTGCCAGCAGAATAGGGGGGAGCGGGGGAACCGAGCAGTTCTTC.

This clonotype was picked up a small number of times. As DNA, the CDR3 is TGTGCCAGCAGCGTTCCAGAGCAGGCCAACTCTGGAAACACCATATATTTT. As protein: CASSVPEQANSGNTIYF. The chain links TRBV9 to TRBJ1-3; D remains ambiguous. V lost 2 bases to trimming and J lost 0 bases, with 15 bases between them. Germline V gives CDR1 SGDLS, CDR2 YYNGEE. This CDR3 is built from 17 residues.

The V call is TRBV6-1, the J call TRBJ2-1; D is unclear. Germline CDR1 is MNHNS and CDR2 is SASEGT. The CDR3 is 15 amino acids. V lost 9 bases and J 2 bases, leaving 17 bases between the germline ends. The CDR3 DNA reads as TGTGCCAGTAGGGCCGAGTACCCCCCCTACAATGAGCAGTTCTTC. It translates to CASRAEYPPYNEQFF.

This clonotype was picked up many times. The rearrangement joins TRBV7-9 to TRBJ2-3; D is unresolved. Germline values: CDR1 SEHNR, CDR2 FQNEAQ (reference sequence). V was clipped by 1 base and J by 1 base, with 9 bases between them. The CDR3 runs 15 residues. The CDR3 nucleotides read TGTGCCAGCAGCTTAGAACTCATGGGCACAGATACGCAGTATTTT. Translated: CASSLELMGTDTQYF.

This clonotype has a handful of counts. The chain employs TRBV6-2 or TRBV6-3 and TRBJ1-1; D may be TRBD1 (5 bases). Trimming shortened V by 7 bases and J by 5 bases, and 14 bases separated the two germline ends. Looked up from germline, CDR1 is MNHEY and CDR2 is SVGEGT. The CDR3 has 13 amino acids. CDR3 DNA sequence: TGTGCCAGCAATAAGGGGTCGGGGACTGAAGCTTTCTTT. It translates to CASNKGSGTEAFF.

This clonotype has a handful of counts. The chain links TRBV4-1 to TRBJ2-1; the match to TRBD2 covers 7 bases. Germline V lookup: CDR1 MGHRA, CDR2 YSYEKL. V was pared by 0 bases and J by 9 bases, with 11 bases of the junction left unmatched. This CDR3 has 16 amino acids. The CDR3 here is CASSQDQSGASGEQFF. Here the CDR3 DNA reads TGCGCCAGCAGCCAAGATCAAAGCGGGGCGTCGGGTGAGCAGTTCTTC.

This clonotype was picked up a small number of times. The chain links TRBV7-6 to TRBJ2-3, with D possibly being TRBD1 (6 bases). Germline V gene lookup returns CDR1 SGHVS and CDR2 FNYEAQ. CDR3 length: 15 amino acids. Trimming took off 1 base at V and 4 bases at J, with 12 bases between the two ends. CDR3 sequence reads: CASSLDREGPDTQYF. CDR3 bases: TGTGCCAGCAGCTTAGACAGGGAAGGCCCAGATACGCAGTATTTT.

The gene calls are TRBV4-1 and TRBJ2-3, with D perhaps being TRBD1 or TRBD2 (6 bases each). Between the trimmed V and J ends, which lost 0 bases and 1 base, there was a span of 11 bases. This CDR3 comprises 16 residues. The germline V gene has CDR1 MGHRA and CDR2 YSYEKL. The CDR3 DNA reads TGCGCCAGCAGCCAAGATGGGGGGCCTGGCACAGATACGCAGTATTTT. It codes for CASSQDGGPGTDTQYF.

The chain is built from TRBV6-6 and TRBJ2-3, with 11 bases aligning to TRBD2. CDR3 length equals 14 residues. Germline values: CDR1 MNHNY, CDR2 SVGAGI (reference sequence). With V trimmed by 10 bases and J by 3 bases, 6 bases remained unmatched. The CDR3 protein is CANSGLAGTDTQYF. CDR3 DNA: TGTGCCAACTCCGGACTAGCGGGTACAGATACGCAGTATTTT.

This clonotype was seen more than once but under ten times. This sequence joins TRBV4-1 and TRBJ1-5, with TRBD1 matching 9 bases. V gave up 4 bases and J gave up 4 bases; unmatched junction bases: 8. This CDR3 is 16 amino acids long. Germline loops: CDR1 MGHRA, CDR2 YSYEKL. CDR3 bases: TGCGCCAGCAGCCCCGGGACAGGGTACGTTAATCAGCCCCAGCATTTT. It is translated as CASSPGTGYVNQPQHF.